This passage covers 30 T cell receptor beta chains from one sample sequenced in a study of cytomegalovirus exposure and HLA in healthy donors. The primer mix had 60 Vbeta and 13 Jbeta primers. Using immunoSEQ multiplex PCR, the repertoire was profiled, and TCRdb retains in-frame clones only, with some absent. The sample has about 150,000 clones, around 80% seen once. The specimen sequenced was PBMCs. These receptors came from a man aged 25-45 years in good health and CMV-seropositive.

The chain employs TRBV7-9 and TRBJ1-5, with D possibly being TRBD1 (5 bases). This CDR3 contains 14 residues. Germline values: CDR1 SEHNR, CDR2 FQNEAQ (reference sequence). Trimming removed 5 bases from V and 5 bases from J, with 13 bases in between. The CDR3 DNA reads as TGTGCCAGCAGCCCAGCGGGGGACGATCAGCCCCAGCATTTT. Translation gives CASSPAGDDQPQHF.

V is TRBV11-2 and J is TRBJ2-1; 8 bases fit TRBD2. This CDR3 is built from 15 residues. Germline loops: CDR1 SGHAT, CDR2 FQNNGV. The ends lost 3 bases at V and 3 bases at J; junction bases unmatched: 4. CDR3 sequence reads: CASSFGGRSYNEQFF. Written as DNA, the CDR3 is TGTGCCAGCAGCTTCGGCGGGAGGAGCTACAATGAGCAGTTCTTC.

This chain links TRBV7-2 with TRBJ2-5; unclear D gene. The germline V and J ends were trimmed by 5 bases and 3 bases, with 13 bases remaining between them. Germline-derived CDR1 and CDR2 are SGHTA and FQGNSA. The CDR3 is 14 amino acids. Here the CDR3 DNA reads TGTGCCAGCAGCACCCGGAGTGAGGAAGAGACCCAGTACTTC. The encoded protein is CASSTRSEEETQYF.

The rearrangement uses TRBV19 and TRBJ2-1; tentatively, D is TRBD1 (5 bases). Trimming shortened V by 7 bases and J by 0 bases, and 13 bases separated the two germline ends. The length of the CDR3 is 15 residues. Germline V gene sequence: CDR1 LNHDA, CDR2 SQIVND (reference sequence). CDR3 loop: CASTRTLYSYNEQFF. The CDR3 DNA follows: TGTGCCAGTACCCGGACACTTTACTCCTACAATGAGCAGTTCTTC.

This chain links TRBV7-2 with TRBJ2-3, with 9 bases aligning to TRBD2. The V gene's germline CDR1 is SGHTA and CDR2 FQGNSA. The trim removed 1 base at V and 1 base at J, leaving 0 bases unmatched. This CDR3 is 15 amino acids long. The CDR3 loop reads CASSLVAGGTDTQYF. CDR3 nucleotides: TGTGCCAGCAGCTTAGTAGCGGGAGGCACAGATACGCAGTATTTT.

The chain carries TRBV6-9 and TRBJ2-7; D perhaps matches TRBD2 (5 bases). The CDR3 consists of 16 residues. Germline CDR1 and CDR2: MNHGY and SVAAGI. The ends were cut back, 2 bases at V and 4 bases at J, with 18 bases in the middle. CDR3 DNA: TGTGCCAGCAGTTATAGGGTCACTAGAAGCCGGTACGAGCAGTACTTC. Its protein is CASSYRVTRSRYEQYF.

The chain joins TRBV2 to TRBJ2-3; no clear D. Trimming stripped 6 bases from V and 2 bases from J, with 30 bases between. Germline CDR1 reads SNHLY; CDR2 reads FYNNEI. The CDR3 length is 20 residues. CDR3 residues: CASRLTGSLGSGSVTDTQYF. The CDR3 region has the DNA TGTGCCAGCAGACTAACCGGCTCCCTCGGATCCGGGTCGGTCACAGATACGCAGTATTTT.

This sequence joins TRBV29-1 and TRBJ2-5; 7 nucleotides line up with TRBD2. Unmatched junction bases numbered 13, after V lost 8 bases and J lost 4 bases. The CDR3 spans 14 residues. The germline gives CDR1 SQVTM, CDR2 ANQGSEA. DNA for the CDR3: TGCAGCATTAAAGCGGGAACGGGGGGAGAGACCCAGTACTTC. Its protein is CSIKAGTGGETQYF.

This chain connects TRBV6-6 to TRBJ1-2; D not certain. This CDR3 comprises 14 residues. Trimming removed 1 base at V and 4 bases at J, with 10 bases between. The V gene's germline CDR1 is MNHNY and CDR2 SVGAGI (reference sequence). This chain's CDR3 is CASSYLAAPYGYTF. The CDR3 DNA is TGTGCCAGCAGTTACTTAGCGGCACCCTATGGCTACACCTTC.

This clone was observed a few times. This sequence joins TRBV7-2 and TRBJ2-7; 9 positions match TRBD2. Unmatched junction bases numbered 13, after V lost 0 bases and J lost 7 bases. The CDR3 spans 17 residues. Germline CDR1 is SGHTA and CDR2 is FQGNSA. The CDR3 reads CASSLAAAGGGRLEQYF. The CDR3 nucleotides are TGTGCCAGCAGCTTAGCCGCGGCGGGAGGGGGGCGTTTAGAGCAGTACTTC.

The V call is TRBV28, the J call TRBJ2-5; maybe TRBD2 (6 bases). The CDR3 sequence is 14 residues long. Trimming took 8 bases from V and 1 from J, leaving 14 bases between them. Germline CDR1 is MDHEN and CDR2 is SYDVKM. CDR3 DNA: TGTGCCAGCGGAGCGCTAGCGCCCCAAGAGACCCAGTACTTC. It codes for CASGALAPQETQYF.

The chain uses TRBV19 and TRBJ2-3; 11 nucleotides match TRBD2. This CDR3 has 16 residues. The V gene end was trimmed by 6 bases and the J gene end by 3 bases; junction bases not matched to a gene: 8. Germline V gene data show CDR1 as LNHDA and CDR2 as SQIVND (reference sequence). CDR3 in amino acids: CASRLAGGSGTDTQYF. In nucleotides, the CDR3 is TGTGCCAGTAGGCTAGCGGGAGGTTCTGGGACAGATACGCAGTATTTT.

The chain is built from TRBV2 and TRBJ1-2; maybe TRBD1 (5 bases). This CDR3 has 13 amino acids. V was clipped by 7 bases and J by 8 bases, with 17 bases between them. Germline assignment: CDR1 SNHLY and CDR2 FYNNEI. CDR3 sequence reads: CASTPPGWGGYTF. In DNA form, the CDR3 reads TGTGCCAGCACCCCCCCAGGGTGGGGCGGCTACACCTTC.

The rearrangement uses TRBV29-1 and TRBJ1-1, with D unclear. The germline V and J ends were trimmed by 6 bases and 0 bases, with 17 bases remaining between them. The CDR3 spans 15 residues. CDR1 and CDR2 (germline): SQVTM, ANQGSEA. The CDR3 nucleotides read TGCAGCGTCGCCAAAAGAAGTTACATGAACACTGAAGCTTTCTTT. Translated, it gives CSVAKRSYMNTEAFF.

This chain joins TRBV27 and TRBJ2-7; 11 bases match TRBD2. Per germline, CDR1 MNHEY and CDR2 SMNVEV (reference sequence). Trimming cost V 10 bases and J 6 bases; bases outside gene matches: 5. The CDR3 is 12 residues long. This CDR3 is CATGTSGGEQYF. CDR3 sequence (DNA): TGTGCCACGGGGACTAGCGGAGGCGAGCAGTACTTC.

The chain joins TRBV7-6 to TRBJ1-3; 8 bases are a match to TRBD1. This CDR3 has 19 residues. Trimming took 1 base from V and 1 from J; bases not matched to a gene: 12. CDR1 and CDR2 from the germline V gene are SGHVS and FNYEAQ. CDR3 region: CASSLVVGGQGRSGNTIYF. In DNA, the CDR3 is TGTGCCAGCAGCTTAGTAGTGGGTGGACAGGGCCGATCTGGAAACACCATATATTTT. Full variable domain (remainder filled in from reference TRBV7-6 and TRBJ1-3): GAGVSQSPRYKVTKRGQDVALRCDPISGHVSLYWYRQALGQGPEFLTYFNYEAQQDKSGLPNDRFSAERPEGSISTLTIQRTEQRDSAMYRCASSLVVGGQGRSGNTIYFGEGSWLTVV.

This chain joins TRBV9 and TRBJ1-2, with no clear D. Trimming left V 0 bases short and J 6 bases short, with 12 bases between. CDR1 SGDLS and CDR2 YYNGEE come from the germline V gene. This CDR3 has 14 residues. CDR3 sequence (DNA): TGTGCCAGCAGCGTAGGATCAGGTCGGAATGGCTACACCTTC. As protein: CASSVGSGRNGYTF.

V usage is TRBV5-1 and J usage is TRBJ1-2, with D tentatively TRBD1 (6 bases). V lost 3 bases to trimming and J lost 4 bases, with 16 bases between them. The germline gives CDR1 SGHRS, CDR2 YFSETQ. The CDR3 loop spans 15 amino acids. CDR3 in amino acids: CASSWTTGTIYGYTF. CDR3 in DNA: TGCGCCAGCAGCTGGACCACCGGGACAATCTATGGCTACACCTTC. The variable domain in full, with the rest retrieved from reference TRBV5-1 and TRBJ1-2, is KAGVTQTPRYLIKTRGQQVTLSCSPISGHRSVSWYQQTPGQGLQFLFEYFSETQRNKGNFPGRFSGRQFSNSRSEMNVSTLELGDSALYLCASSWTTGTIYGYTFGSGTRLTVV.

This clone was picked up a small number of times. The chain couples TRBV19 to TRBJ1-1; D might be TRBD1 (5 bases). Germline assignment: CDR1 LNHDA and CDR2 SQIVND (reference sequence). With 8 bases removed from V and 0 bases from J, the gap between germline ends came to 13 bases. The CDR3 is made up of 14 amino acids. CDR3: CASREGFLNTEAFF. The CDR3 coding sequence is TGTGCCAGTCGGGAGGGGTTTTTGAACACTGAAGCTTTCTTT.

The chain links TRBV5-1 to TRBJ1-2; unclear D gene. The CDR3 is 15 amino acids. Trimming stripped 5 bases from V and 5 bases from J, with 19 bases between. Germline loops: CDR1 SGHRS, CDR2 YFSETQ. The CDR3 region is CASSSGSTSHYGYTF. Written as DNA, the CDR3 is TGCGCCAGCAGTTCCGGGTCAACATCTCATTATGGCTACACCTTC. Variable domain in full (rest from reference TRBV5-1 and TRBJ1-2): KAGVTQTPRYLIKTRGQQVTLSCSPISGHRSVSWYQQTPGQGLQFLFEYFSETQRNKGNFPGRFSGRQFSNSRSEMNVSTLELGDSALYLCASSSGSTSHYGYTFGSGTRLTVV.

The chain links TRBV5-1 to TRBJ1-1; D is possibly TRBD1 (6 bases). CDR3 length: 14 residues. V lost 2 bases to trimming and J lost 5 bases, with 13 bases between them. The germline V gene has CDR1 SGHRS and CDR2 YFSETQ. The CDR3 DNA is TGCGCCAGCAGCTTCTCAGGGGTCGAAACTGAAGCTTTCTTT. It specifies CASSFSGVETEAFF.

This chain's CDR3 is CASSLEFGGNYEQFF. The CDR3 DNA reads as TGTGCCAGCAGCTTAGAATTTGGTGGTAACTATGAGCAGTTCTTC. The rearrangement joins TRBV11-2 to TRBJ2-1; no firm D call. Trimming stripped 0 bases from V and 8 bases from J, with 14 bases between. Germline CDR1 and CDR2: SGHAT and FQNNGV. The CDR3 loop spans 15 amino acids.

This clone was recorded once. This chain uses TRBV6-5 with TRBJ1-4, with TRBD1 matching over 7 bases. With 4 bases clipped from V and 5 bases from J, the junction kept 7 bases outside the gene matches. The CDR3 runs to 15 residues. Germline V gene lookup returns CDR1 MNHEY and CDR2 SVGAGI. CDR3 region: CASSSVDRVNEKLFF. The DNA of the CDR3 is TGTGCCAGCAGTTCGGTCGACAGGGTAAATGAAAAACTGTTTTTT.

This chain joins TRBV9 and TRBJ1-2; D is possibly TRBD1 (6 bases). Trimming took off 0 bases at V and 4 bases at J, with 13 bases between the two ends. The CDR3 has 15 amino acids. CDR1 SGDLS and CDR2 YYNGEE come from the germline V gene. CDR3 in amino acids: CASSVDDRPSYGYTF. CDR3 coding DNA: TGTGCCAGCAGCGTAGACGACAGGCCGTCCTATGGCTACACCTTC.

The chain recombines TRBV7-9 with TRBJ2-7; tentative D call: TRBD1 (5 bases). CDR1 is SEHNR, CDR2 FQNEAQ, per germline (reference sequence). This CDR3 spans 16 amino acids. Trimming left V 0 bases short and J 7 bases short, with 19 bases between. This CDR3 is CASSLAIGDSAWEQYF. CDR3 nucleotides: TGTGCCAGCAGCTTAGCGATCGGTGACAGTGCCTGGGAGCAGTACTTC.

The chain employs TRBV7-3 and TRBJ2-3, with TRBD1 as a possible D gene (6 bases). The CDR3 consists of 13 residues. V lost 4 bases, J lost 7 bases, and 12 bases lay in between. CDR1 is SGHTA, CDR2 FQGTGA, per germline. The CDR3 nucleotides are TGTGCCAGCAGCTCCTCACAGGGCTATACGCAGTATTTT. It codes for CASSSSQGYTQYF.

Concerning this clone: A read error may produce the germline difference seen at one junction end. The chain has TRBV7-7 and TRBJ2-1; 9 bases line up with TRBD2. Looked up from germline, CDR1 is SSHAT and CDR2 is FNYEAQ (reference sequence). The length of the CDR3 is 15 residues. The CDR3 spells CASSLHSGRYNEQFF. CDR3 nucleotide sequence: TGTGCTAGCAGCTTACATAGCGGGAGATACAATGAGCAGTTCTTC. Drawing the rest from reference TRBV7-7 and TRBJ2-1, the complete variable domain is GAGVSQSPRYKVTKRGQDVTLRCDPISSHATLYWYQQALGQGPEFLTYFNYEAQPDKSGLPSDRFSAERPEGSISTLTIQRTEQRDSAMYRCASSLHSGRYNEQFFGPGTRLTVL.

The chain links TRBV18 to TRBJ2-6; D gene unclear. Trimming stripped 2 bases from V and 0 bases from J, with 11 bases between. Germline CDR1 and CDR2: KGHSH and LQKENI. The CDR3 loop spans 17 amino acids. CDR3 region: CASSPSTESSGANVLTF. CDR3 DNA: TGTGCCAGCTCACCATCTACAGAGAGCTCTGGGGCCAACGTCCTGACTTTC.

This rearrangement joins TRBV7-3 to TRBJ2-5; tentative D call: TRBD2 (6 bases). Germline CDR1 SGHTA, CDR2 FQGTGA. Trimming pared 0 bases from V and 1 base from J, leaving 6 bases between. CDR3 length equals 14 residues. CDR3 residues: CASSLTGGQETQYF. CDR3 in DNA: TGTGCCAGCAGCTTAACCGGGGGCCAAGAGACCCAGTACTTC.

V usage is TRBV4-2 and J usage is TRBJ1-2, with D perhaps TRBD1 (6 bases). V shed 4 bases and J shed 2 bases, with 14 bases lying between them. This CDR3 spans 15 amino acids. The germline CDR1 and CDR2 sequences are LGHNA and YNFKEQ. CDR3 protein: CASSPSRTANYGYTF. The CDR3 region has the DNA TGTGCCAGCAGCCCCTCAAGGACAGCCAACTATGGCTACACCTTC.